Each of the 2 T cell receptor beta chains below was sequenced from the same sample in a study of T-cell memory formation after mild COVID-19. TCRdb analysed the 5' RACE reads with MiXCR anew, one entry per CDR3 protein. The table includes roughly 560,000 distinct CDR3 sequences, roughly 22% detected once. Sequencing was carried out using PBMCs or a T cell subset sorted from them (not recorded which). The receptors originated from an adult woman who had mild COVID-19 (a few samples of this study predate the infection). Cell type and time point are not known.

This clonotype came up a few times. The rearrangement links TRBV6-2 or TRBV6-3 to TRBJ2-7; no reliable D call. CDR1 and CDR2 from the germline V gene are MNHEY and SVGEGT. The CDR3 consists of 12 residues. The V end lost 6 bases, the J end lost 4 bases, and 10 bases lay between the germline ends. CDR3 amino acids: CASSLSKYEQYF. The CDR3, as DNA: TGTGCCAGCAGCCTCTCTAAATACGAGCAGTACTTC.

The chain has TRBV4-3 and TRBJ1-5; D gene uncertain. Trimming removed 0 bases at V and 4 bases at J, with 10 bases between. The V gene's germline CDR1 is LGHNA and CDR2 YSLEER. There are 15 residues in the CDR3. This CDR3 reads CASSQEGKWNQPQHF. The CDR3 DNA sequence: TGCGCCAGCAGCCAAGAGGGGAAGTGGAATCAGCCCCAGCATTTT.